This T cell receptor beta chain was sequenced in a study of blood T cell repertoires in COVID-19. The overall study: Donors in the United States, Italy and Spain gave samples during acute or convalescent COVID-19.

The data were produced by immunoSEQ multiplex PCR, yet TCRdb's version contains in-frame clones alone and is incomplete. The table records 140,000 to 150,000 clones, about nine tenths of them present only once. The cohort comprised adults aged 18 to 89 years residing in around 25 US areas. For recovered donors of Cohort 3, there were two negative PCRs, clearance, or symptom resolution. The CDR3 has 14 amino acids. Trimming removed 4 bases from V and 1 base from J; junction bases left unmatched: 2. Germline CDR1 reads SGHRS; CDR2 reads YFSETQ. This receptor was identified in a middle-aged man who had recovered from COVID-19. The chain couples TRBV5-1 to TRBJ1-1; TRBD1 agrees at 9 bases. The sample comprised PBMCs or T cells enriched from blood (not recorded which). The CDR3 nucleotides are TGCGCCAGCAGCCGACAGGGGGGGAACACTGAAGCTTTCTTT. As protein: CASSRQGGNTEAFF.